The clone carrying this T cell receptor beta chain was recorded once. Antigen specificity is unknown. This sample is part of a study of cytomegalovirus exposure and HLA in healthy donors. Germline V gene lookup returns CDR1 GTSNPN and CDR2 SVGIG (reference sequence). V dropped 2 bases and J dropped 1 base, with 9 bases sitting between them. This CDR3 region has 13 residues. This cohort consisted of healthy bone marrow donors. 13 Jbeta primers and 60 Vbeta primers were used for the PCR. As handled by the study authors: Among the unique TCR beta chains that a later analysis counted, about 81 million in all, 9.5 million to 11 million were shared. Profiling relied on immunoSEQ multiplex PCR, and the TCRdb table lists in-frame clones only, not all of them. V, J and clone size derive from that table, while D and trimming were established from the DNA sequence. The sample lists roughly 130,000 clones, roughly 82% occurring once.

The study's findings and limits: Most TCR sequences were seen very rarely across donors, but some public TCRs occurred in many.

The sequence came from a boy aged 5-17 years in good health and CMV-seronegative. The sample comprised PBMCs. The chain links TRBV30 to TRBJ2-7; D gene unclear. CDR3 DNA: TGTGCCTGGAGTACCACATTTTCCTACGAGCAGTACTTC. Translating it yields CAWSTTFSYEQYF.